Following are 19 T cell receptor beta chains from one sample sequenced in a study of T cell repertoires in cytomegalovirus infection. No cognate antigen is known for these TCRs. TCRdb ran MiXCR on the reads and lists one entry per CDR3 protein. The sample has about 68,000 distinct CDR3 sequences, about 22% seen once. The sequenced material came from PBMCs, sequenced either directly or after in vitro stimulation (not recorded which). These receptor sequences come from a human donor in good health (CMV status not recorded). Some clones in this sample may be carry-over from other donors' samples.

The chain is built from TRBV7-9 and TRBJ2-5, with D possibly matching TRBD2 (5 bases). Deletions cut 3 bases from V and 1 base from J, with 12 bases between. This CDR3 contains 15 residues. From germline, CDR1 is SEHNR and CDR2 FQNEAQ (reference sequence). The CDR3: CASSFGELGQETQYF. The DNA for the CDR3 is TGTGCCAGCAGCTTCGGGGAATTAGGCCAAGAGACCCAGTACTTC.

This chain links TRBV20-1 with TRBJ2-1; TRBD2 agrees at 9 bases. Trimming removed 1 base from V and 9 bases from J; junction bases left unmatched: 7. The CDR3 runs to 14 residues. Germline-derived CDR1 and CDR2 are DFQATT and SNEGSKA (reference sequence). CDR3 sequence: CSARVISGSVEQFF. The CDR3 region has the DNA TGCAGTGCTAGAGTAATTAGCGGGAGTGTTGAGCAGTTCTTC.

The chain links TRBV5-1 to TRBJ2-1; 14 positions match TRBD2. The CDR3 sequence is 15 residues long. V was pared by 7 bases and J by 1 base, with 1 base of the junction left unmatched. Per the germline V gene, CDR1 is SGHRS and CDR2 is YFSETQ. CDR3: CASGTSGGSYNEQFF. The CDR3 bases are TGCGCCAGCGGGACTAGCGGGGGTTCCTACAATGAGCAGTTCTTC.

The genes are TRBV11-2 and TRBJ2-1; D remains ambiguous. Trimming took 5 bases from V and 6 from J, leaving 8 bases between them. The germline V gene encodes CDR1 SGHAT and CDR2 FQNNGV. The CDR3 has 12 amino acids. The chain's CDR3 is CASSPRFNEQFF. The DNA for the CDR3 is TGTGCCAGCAGCCCCAGATTCAATGAGCAGTTCTTC. The variable domain in full, with the rest retrieved from reference TRBV11-2 and TRBJ2-1, is EAGVAQSPRYKIIEKRQSVAFWCNPISGHATLYWYQQILGQGPKLLIQFQNNGVVDDSQLPKDRFSAERLKGVDSTLKIQPAKLEDSAVYLCASSPRFNEQFFGPGTRLTVL.

The rearrangement joins TRBV28 to TRBJ2-2; tentatively, D is TRBD1 (5 bases). V was shortened by 6 bases and J by 7 bases, with 15 bases between the two germline ends. Germline V gene data show CDR1 as MDHEN and CDR2 as SYDVKM. The CDR3 is 14 residues long. CDR3: CASRLTGGGGELFF. Here the CDR3 DNA reads TGTGCCAGCAGACTCACAGGTGGCGGCGGGGAGCTGTTTTTT.

This clonotype has just one count. The J gene is TRBJ1-1, the V gene TRBV11-1; D is possibly TRBD1 (6 bases). From germline, CDR1 is SGHAT and CDR2 FQDESV (reference sequence). The CDR3 contains 14 residues. The V end lost 7 bases, the J end lost 1 base, and 13 bases lay between the germline ends. CDR3 sequence reads: CASTRTGKNTEAFF. DNA for the CDR3: TGTGCCAGCACCCGAACAGGGAAGAACACTGAAGCTTTCTTT.

The DNA of the CDR3 is TGTGCCATCAGTGAGGTCGAGGTTCTAGCGGGAGGGCCGAGTGAGCAGTTCTTC. As protein: CAISEVEVLAGGPSEQFF. The V and J genes are TRBV10-3 and TRBJ2-1; 12 nucleotides line up with TRBD2. J gave up 9 bases and V 2 bases, and 14 bases lay outside the gene matches. This CDR3 region has 18 residues. The germline V gene encodes CDR1 ENHRY and CDR2 SYGVKD.

The chain has TRBV4-3 and TRBJ2-1; a possible D gene is TRBD2 (5 bases). V shed 5 bases and J shed 8 bases, with 22 bases lying between them. This CDR3 has 16 residues. Germline V gene sequence: CDR1 LGHNA, CDR2 YSLEER. In DNA, the CDR3 is TGCGCCAGCAGCATTGCGATACGGGAAGACCTCGATGAGCAGTTCTTC. Amino acid sequence: CASSIAIREDLDEQFF.

J is TRBJ1-1 and V is TRBV20-1; D gene uncertain. CDR1 and CDR2 from the germline V gene are DFQATT and SNEGSKA (reference sequence). The length of the CDR3 is 11 residues. V lost 2 bases and J 7 bases, leaving 8 bases between the germline ends. The CDR3 loop reads CSARPRYEAFF. Written as DNA, the CDR3 is TGCAGTGCTAGACCCCGTTATGAAGCTTTCTTT.

This clonotype came up a few times. The V call is TRBV7-2, the J call TRBJ2-5, with D hard to call. V lost 5 bases to trimming and J lost 4 bases, with 8 bases between them. CDR3 size: 12 residues. Germline lookup yields CDR1 SGHTA and CDR2 FQGNSA. CDR3 bases: TGTGCCAGCAGCCGATGGAGAGAGACCCAGTACTTC. Amino acids: CASSRWRETQYF.

This clonotype was recorded a few times. The chain joins TRBV27 to TRBJ2-3; D is uncertain. The V end lost 2 bases, the J end lost 1 base, and 10 bases lay between the germline ends. Germline CDR1 is MNHEY and CDR2 is SMNVEV (reference sequence). The length of the CDR3 is 15 residues. The CDR3 reads CASSLLGTGTDTQYF. The CDR3 DNA sequence: TGTGCCAGCAGTTTACTGGGAACAGGCACAGATACGCAGTATTTT.

A few counts support this clonotype. The chain has TRBV20-1 and TRBJ2-6; D perhaps matches TRBD1 (5 bases). Trimming cost V 0 bases and J 0 bases, with 12 bases left between them. This CDR3 has 17 residues. Looked up from germline, CDR1 is DFQATT and CDR2 is SNEGSKA (reference sequence). Here the CDR3 DNA reads TGCAGTGCTAGAGATTGGTGGGGCGGCTCTGGGGCCAACGTCCTGACTTTC. As protein: CSARDWWGGSGANVLTF.

The table lists this clonotype with many counts. This chain links TRBV28 with TRBJ1-2, with D possibly being TRBD1 (6 bases). The V end was cut by 3 bases, the J end by 4 bases, with 6 bases between. This CDR3 has 12 amino acids. Germline V gene data show CDR1 as MDHEN and CDR2 as SYDVKM. CDR3 bases: TGTGCCAGCAGTTTGGGGGCCTATGGCTACACCTTC. Translating it yields CASSLGAYGYTF.

This clonotype was counted a single time. The gene calls are TRBV6-1 and TRBJ1-1; D not resolved. Germline V gene lookup returns CDR1 MNHNS and CDR2 SASEGT. V lost 6 bases and J lost 2, with 13 bases in between. This CDR3 has 14 amino acids. The CDR3 coding sequence is TGTGCCAGCAGACCAGGACGGTCTAACACTGAAGCTTTCTTT. The encoded protein is CASRPGRSNTEAFF.

This chain uses TRBV12-3 or TRBV12-4 with TRBJ2-5, with D possibly being TRBD1 (5 bases). The CDR3 is made up of 13 amino acids. V was cut by 7 bases and J by 2 bases, with 11 bases left in between. The CDR3 DNA reads as TGTGCCAGCAACCTTGACAGTCAAGAGACCCAGTACTTC. Translated: CASNLDSQETQYF.

This clonotype has more than one count but fewer than ten. The rearrangement uses TRBV29-1 and TRBJ2-3, with TRBD2 matching over 7 bases. Germline V CDR1 and CDR2: SQVTM, ANQGSEA. The CDR3 covers 15 residues. V lost 5 bases, J lost 3 bases, and 11 bases stayed unmatched. The CDR3 nucleotides are TGCAGCGTTCGCAGCGGGATGGTTGCTACAGATACGCAGTATTTT. Protein sequence: CSVRSGMVATDTQYF.

The chain uses TRBV5-6 and TRBJ2-7; D unresolved. V was clipped by 4 bases and J by 2 bases, with 10 bases between them. CDR1 is SGHDT and CDR2 is YYEEEE in the germline V gene. CDR3 length: 13 amino acids. The chain's CDR3 is CASSAEVPYEQYV. The DNA of the CDR3 is TGTGCCAGCAGCGCAGAGGTACCCTACGAGCAGTACGTC.

The V call is TRBV28, the J call TRBJ2-7; D remains ambiguous. This CDR3 has 12 amino acids. Germline V lookup: CDR1 MDHEN, CDR2 SYDVKM. Trimming took off 2 bases at V and 5 bases at J, with 7 bases between the two ends. CDR3 nucleotides: TGTGCCAGCAGTTTAATGTTCCACGAGCAGTACTTC. Its translation: CASSLMFHEQYF.

The chain links TRBV20-1 to TRBJ2-7; unclear D gene. This CDR3 has 14 residues. The V end was cut by 0 bases, the J end by 6 bases, with 15 bases between. CDR1 is DFQATT and CDR2 is SNEGSKA in the germline V gene (reference sequence). This CDR3 reads CSARDAARDFEQYF. The CDR3 DNA reads as TGCAGTGCTAGAGATGCGGCGAGAGATTTCGAGCAGTACTTC.